These 14 T cell receptor beta chains share one sample of origin, sequenced in a study of blood T cell repertoires in COVID-19. TCRdb's table, derived via immunoSEQ multiplex PCR, lists solely in-frame clones and lacks some. The sample lists about 100,000 clones, nearly 90% seen once, with around 2% in the top ten. The sample taken for sequencing was peripheral blood. These receptor sequences come from a man aged 45-65 years with active COVID-19.

The chain links TRBV5-8 to TRBJ1-3, with D maybe TRBD1 (5 bases). Germline loops: CDR1 SGHTS, CDR2 YDEGEE. The CDR3 is 15 amino acids. The ends were cut back, 4 bases at V and 0 bases at J, with 11 bases in the middle. DNA for the CDR3: TGTGCCAGCAGCCTGAACAGGATCTCTGGAAACACCATATATTTT. Translating it yields CASSLNRISGNTIYF.

The chain joins TRBV3-1 (or the pseudogene TRBV3-2) to TRBJ2-1, with 7 bases identical to TRBD2. The germline V gene encodes CDR1 LGHDT and CDR2 YNNKEL (reference sequence). CDR3 length: 11 residues. J gave up 13 bases and V 1 base, and 1 base lay outside the gene matches. CDR3 protein: CASSQAGLQFF. In nucleotides, the CDR3 is TGTGCCAGCAGCCAAGCGGGACTACAGTTCTTC.

This chain connects TRBV29-1 to TRBJ1-2; D not certain. V lost 7 bases and J 6 bases, leaving 15 bases between the germline ends. The CDR3 is 12 amino acids. Germline CDR1 is SQVTM and CDR2 is ANQGSEA. The CDR3 DNA reads as TGCAGCGCCGGCGCCCTAATCGATGGCTACACCTTC. It specifies CSAGALIDGYTF.

This clone was recorded a few times. The V call is TRBV3-1 (or the pseudogene TRBV3-2), the J call TRBJ1-4, with a possible D match to TRBD1 (6 bases). Trimming cost V 4 bases and J 4 bases, with 13 bases left between them. CDR1 is LGHDT and CDR2 is YNNKEL in the germline V gene (reference sequence). There are 15 residues in the CDR3. CDR3 sequence (DNA): TGTGCCAGCAGCCGAACGCTGGACAGTAATGAAAAACTGTTTTTT. Encoded protein: CASSRTLDSNEKLFF.

In this sample, this clone turned up once. The chain recombines TRBV3-1 (or the pseudogene TRBV3-2) with TRBJ2-5, with 10 bases aligning to TRBD2. The CDR3 length is 15 residues. Germline assignment: CDR1 LGHDT and CDR2 YNNKEL (reference sequence). Trimming cost V 3 bases and J 4 bases; bases outside gene matches: 5. The CDR3 region has the DNA TGTGCCAGCAGCCACCGAGCGGGGGGGCGAGAGACCCAGTACTTC. Residues: CASSHRAGGRETQYF.

The rearrangement links TRBV18 to TRBJ1-1; D not resolved. V lost 3 bases and J 3 bases, leaving 14 bases between the germline ends. The CDR3 is 15 residues long. The germline V gene encodes CDR1 KGHSH and CDR2 LQKENI. This CDR3 reads CASSPRAGWDTEAFF. The CDR3 DNA follows: TGTGCCAGCTCACCCCGAGCGGGTTGGGACACTGAAGCTTTCTTT.

The chain combines TRBV3-1 (or the pseudogene TRBV3-2) with TRBJ1-1, with 8 nucleotides matching TRBD1. Germline CDR1 LGHDT, CDR2 YNNKEL (reference sequence). The J segment lost 5 bases and the V segment lost 0 bases, leaving 5 bases of the junction unmatched. The CDR3 totals 15 residues. In DNA, the CDR3 is TGTGCCAGCAGCCAAGACAGGGGGCGATGGACTGAAGCTTTCTTT. Translating it yields CASSQDRGRWTEAFF.

V gene TRBV25-1 combines with J gene TRBJ2-3, with D perhaps matching TRBD1 (6 bases). In germline, CDR1 is MGHDK, CDR2 SYGVNS. V was cut by 7 bases and J by 2 bases, with 19 bases left in between. The CDR3 runs 16 residues. The CDR3 spells CASTPGPGDTTDTQYF. The CDR3 DNA sequence: TGTGCCAGCACCCCCGGCCCAGGGGACACCACAGATACGCAGTATTTT.

The CDR3 region is CASSWGRHTGELFF. The CDR3 DNA sequence: TGTGCCAGCAGCTGGGGCAGGCACACCGGGGAGCTGTTTTTT. The chain links TRBV5-4 to TRBJ2-2; possible D gene TRBD1, 5 bases. Per the germline V gene, CDR1 is SGHNT and CDR2 is YYREEE (reference sequence). The CDR3 runs to 14 residues. V was trimmed by 3 bases and J by 3 bases, leaving 9 bases between them. Complete variable domain (other parts from reference TRBV5-4 and TRBJ2-2): ETGVTQSPTHLIKTRGQQVTLRCSSQSGHNTVSWYQQALGQGPQFIFQYYREEENGRGNFPPRFSGLQFPNYSSELNVNALELDDSALYLCASSWGRHTGELFFGEGSRLTVL.

The chain carries TRBV18 and TRBJ2-2; 7 bases are shared with TRBD1. With V trimmed by 6 bases and J by 3 bases, 7 bases remained unmatched. CDR1 and CDR2 (germline): KGHSH, LQKENI. This CDR3 comprises 15 residues. The CDR3 is CASSPGQPDTGELFF. In DNA form, the CDR3 reads TGTGCCAGCTCGCCGGGACAGCCTGACACCGGGGAGCTGTTTTTT.

The J gene is TRBJ2-1, the V gene TRBV11-2; the D gene is possibly TRBD2 (6 bases). The CDR3 is 13 residues long. Germline loops: CDR1 SGHAT, CDR2 FQNNGV. Trimming removed 5 bases at V and 8 bases at J, with 13 bases between. CDR3 sequence: CASSRPLADEQFF. The CDR3 nucleotides read TGTGCCAGCAGCCGCCCTTTAGCGGATGAGCAGTTCTTC.

This clone has at least ten counts. J is TRBJ1-6 and V is TRBV2, with 9 bases that match TRBD1. This CDR3 has 15 amino acids. V was pared by 6 bases and J by 4 bases, with 4 bases of the junction left unmatched. Germline V gene data show CDR1 as SNHLY and CDR2 as FYNNEI. CDR3 nucleotides: TGTGCCAGCAGCCCCGGGACAGGGTATAATTCACCCCTCCACTTT. Its protein product is CASSPGTGYNSPLHF. Full variable domain (missing parts from reference TRBV2 and TRBJ1-6): EPEVTQTPSHQVTQMGQEVILRCVPISNHLYFYWYRQILGQKVEFLVSFYNNEISEKSEIFDDQFSVERPDGSNFTLKIRSTKLEDSAMYFCASSPGTGYNSPLHFGNGTRLTVT.

The rearrangement uses TRBV5-1 and TRBJ2-1; D is uncertain. Germline CDR1 is SGHRS and CDR2 is YFSETQ. V gave up 6 bases and J gave up 2 bases, with 15 bases separating them. The CDR3 extends over 15 amino acids. The CDR3 region has the DNA TGCGCCAGCAACCCCTCCAACCGGGCCTACAATGAGCAGTTCTTC. It translates to CASNPSNRAYNEQFF.

CDR3 loop: CASSPTGSYNEQFF. DNA of the CDR3: TGTGCCAGCAGCCCGACAGGCTCCTACAATGAGCAGTTCTTC. The chain is built from TRBV6-2 or TRBV6-3 and TRBJ2-1, with D maybe TRBD1 (6 bases). Germline values: CDR1 MNHEY, CDR2 SVGEGT. The ends were cut back, 6 bases at V and 0 bases at J, with 9 bases in the middle. CDR3 length: 14 amino acids.